These 18 T cell receptor beta chains originate from one sample sequenced in a study of neurological immune-mediated disorders. A single record per CDR3 protein comes from TCRdb applying MiXCR to the 5' RACE reads. The table includes around 79,000 distinct CDR3 sequences, roughly 13% detected once. Sequencing was done on a sample of PBMCs. The receptors come from a woman between 50 and 59 years old in good health.

This clonotype was recorded at least ten times. The chain combines TRBV13 with TRBJ2-7; 7 bases are shared with TRBD1. Germline values: CDR1 PRHDT, CDR2 FYEKMQ (reference sequence). V gave up 4 bases and J gave up 4 bases; unmatched junction bases: 10. This CDR3 spans 15 amino acids. The CDR3 spells CASSSGQADLYEQYF. In nucleotides, the CDR3 is TGTGCCAGCAGCTCCGGACAGGCCGATCTGTACGAGCAGTACTTC.

This clonotype was seen ten or more times. The chain employs TRBV7-2 and TRBJ2-1; a possible D gene is TRBD2 (5 bases). The CDR3 loop spans 14 amino acids. Germline CDR1 and CDR2: SGHTA and FQGNSA. Between the trimmed V and J ends, which lost 3 bases and 3 bases, there was a span of 9 bases. The CDR3 coding sequence is TGTGCCAGCAGCTTCTACGGGATCTACAATGAGCAGTTCTTC. Amino acids: CASSFYGIYNEQFF. The variable domain in full, with the rest retrieved from reference TRBV7-2 and TRBJ2-1, is GAGVSQSPSNKVTEKGKDVELRCDPISGHTALYWYRQSLGQGLEFLIYFQGNSAPDKSGLPSDRFSAERTGGSVSTLTIQRTQQEDSAVYLCASSFYGIYNEQFFGPGTRLTVL.

Ten or more counts support this clonotype. The genes are TRBV3-1 and TRBJ2-1; no reliable D call. The CDR3 sequence is 15 residues long. The germline V and J ends were trimmed by 1 base and 4 bases, with 11 bases remaining between them. CDR1 LGHDT and CDR2 YNNKEL come from the germline V gene (reference sequence). The CDR3 DNA is TGTGCCAGCAGCCAAGGTCAGGAAGTGTACAATGAGCAGTTCTTC. Translation gives CASSQGQEVYNEQFF.

This clonotype came up many times. This sequence joins TRBV5-1 and TRBJ2-2; 11 bases are shared with TRBD1. The CDR3 runs to 16 residues. Per germline, CDR1 SGHRS and CDR2 YFSETQ. V lost 3 bases and J lost 7; bases outside the gene matches: 8. CDR3 sequence: CASSSSGQGAVGELFF. DNA of the CDR3: TGCGCCAGCAGCTCCAGCGGACAGGGGGCTGTCGGGGAGCTGTTTTTT.

This clonotype occurred many times. The rearrangement links TRBV20-1 to TRBJ2-7, with D possibly being TRBD2 (5 bases). Trimming took 0 bases from V and 0 from J, leaving 9 bases between them. Germline assignment: CDR1 DFQATT and CDR2 SNEGSKA (reference sequence). The CDR3 extends over 14 amino acids. CDR3 amino acids: CSARDGRLSYEQYF. The CDR3 bases are TGCAGTGCTAGAGATGGGAGACTCTCCTACGAGCAGTACTTC.

This clonotype was seen at least ten times. J is TRBJ1-1 and V is TRBV5-1; weak D call: TRBD1 (5 bases). The CDR3 consists of 11 residues. Between the trimmed V and J ends, which lost 4 bases and 11 bases, there was a span of 12 bases. Germline CDR1 SGHRS, CDR2 YFSETQ. CDR3 residues: CASSGGRDAFF. The DNA of the CDR3 is TGCGCCAGCAGCGGGGGACGCGATGCTTTCTTT.

This clonotype was found many times. The chain is built from TRBV20-1 and TRBJ2-3; the D gene is possibly TRBD2 (6 bases). The V gene's germline CDR1 is DFQATT and CDR2 SNEGSKA (reference sequence). The V and J ends lost 7 bases and 1 base respectively, with 9 bases between them. This CDR3 contains 12 residues. In DNA form, the CDR3 reads TGCAGTGTGGGGGAGGGCACAGATACGCAGTATTTT. It yields the protein CSVGEGTDTQYF.

This clonotype was seen ten or more times. This CDR3 is CASSFGGSVYGYTF. The DNA of the CDR3 is TGTGCCAGCAGTTTCGGGGGGTCTGTCTATGGCTACACCTTC. The chain links TRBV12-3 or TRBV12-4 to TRBJ1-2; weak D call: TRBD1 (5 bases). The ends were cut back, 3 bases at V and 4 bases at J, with 12 bases in the middle. This CDR3 spans 14 amino acids.

Ten or more counts support this clonotype. The CDR3 reads CASSQDSGAQETQYF. The CDR3 nucleotides are TGTGCCAGCAGCCAAGATTCGGGGGCCCAAGAGACCCAGTACTTC. The chain links TRBV3-1 to TRBJ2-5; D tentatively fits TRBD1 or TRBD2 (6 bases each). V was pared by 0 bases and J by 1 base, with 9 bases between. Germline-derived CDR1 and CDR2 are LGHDT and YNNKEL (reference sequence). The CDR3 covers 15 residues.

This clonotype was observed at least ten times. The rearrangement uses TRBV12-3 or TRBV12-4 and TRBJ1-4, with 7 bases lining up with TRBD1. V gave up 6 bases and J gave up 5 bases; unmatched junction bases: 9. This CDR3 is built from 15 residues. This CDR3 reads CASRPTGTENEKLFF. CDR3 nucleotide sequence: TGTGCCAGCAGACCCACCGGGACAGAAAATGAAAAACTGTTTTTT.

The J gene is TRBJ2-5, the V gene TRBV24-1; TRBD1 might be the D (5 bases). Germline CDR1 KGHDR, CDR2 SFDVKD. V lost 3 bases, J lost 0 bases, and 10 bases lay in between. The CDR3 is made up of 15 amino acids. The DNA for the CDR3 is TGTGCCACCAGTGATGCCACAGGTTACCAAGAGACCCAGTACTTC. Encoded protein: CATSDATGYQETQYF.

Comments on this clonotype: The CDR3 ends on some other residue instead of the conserved phenylalanine or tryptophan, so this is likely a read error. The V call is TRBV28, the J call TRBJ1-6, with D hard to call. The CDR3 covers 16 residues. Germline V CDR1 and CDR2: MDHEN, SYDVKM. V was cut by 6 bases and J by 11 bases, with 23 bases left in between. As DNA, the CDR3 is TGTGCCAGCAGCACCCCCTCTGAGACATCGACTCCACCCCTCCACATT. It yields the protein CASSTPSETSTPPLHI.

Many counts were recorded for this clonotype. The chain uses TRBV7-2 and TRBJ1-2; D is unresolved. Germline V gives CDR1 SGHTA, CDR2 FQGNSA. The CDR3 totals 15 residues. V shed 2 bases and J shed 3 bases, with 13 bases lying between them. CDR3: CASSLRSGFDYGYTF. The CDR3 DNA follows: TGTGCCAGCAGCTTACGATCGGGGTTTGACTATGGCTACACCTTC. The full variable domain, its missing parts supplied by reference TRBV7-2 and TRBJ1-2, is GAGVSQSPSNKVTEKGKDVELRCDPISGHTALYWYRQSLGQGLEFLIYFQGNSAPDKSGLPSDRFSAERTGGSVSTLTIQRTQQEDSAVYLCASSLRSGFDYGYTFGSGTRLTVV.

This clonotype was seen many times. The chain joins TRBV5-1 to TRBJ2-7, with 14 bases matching TRBD2. Germline V gives CDR1 SGHRS, CDR2 YFSETQ. The CDR3 consists of 16 residues. The trim removed 3 bases at V and 5 bases at J, leaving 7 bases unmatched. The CDR3 protein is CASSSPGLAGEDEQYF. CDR3 sequence (DNA): TGCGCCAGCAGCTCACCGGGACTAGCGGGAGAAGACGAGCAGTACTTC.

J is TRBJ2-1 and V is TRBV5-1; 11 positions agree with TRBD2. Germline values: CDR1 SGHRS, CDR2 YFSETQ. The CDR3 has 16 amino acids. With 4 bases clipped from V and 5 bases from J, the junction kept 8 bases outside the gene matches. CDR3 nucleotides: TGCGCCAGCAGCCGCCCTAGCGGGGGGTCAGACAATGAGCAGTTCTTC. Protein sequence: CASSRPSGGSDNEQFF.

This clonotype has ten or more counts. This rearrangement joins TRBV5-1 to TRBJ1-2, with D tentatively TRBD1 (5 bases). The V and J ends lost 0 bases and 7 bases respectively, with 13 bases between them. The CDR3 runs to 14 residues. In germline, CDR1 is SGHRS, CDR2 YFSETQ. CDR3 sequence reads: CASSLAEGFGGYTF. CDR3 DNA: TGCGCCAGCAGCTTGGCTGAGGGGTTTGGTGGCTACACCTTC.

This clonotype has at least ten counts. This sequence joins TRBV6-6 and TRBJ2-7, with 8 positions matching TRBD1. The CDR3 contains 15 residues. With 7 bases clipped from V and 2 bases from J, the junction kept 10 bases outside the gene matches. The germline V gene encodes CDR1 MNHNY and CDR2 SVGAGI (reference sequence). The CDR3 DNA follows: TGTGCCAGCACCGCCGGAGACAGGGGTGCCTACGAGCAGTACTTC. This translates into CASTAGDRGAYEQYF.

Many counts were recorded for this clonotype. This sequence joins TRBV12-3 or TRBV12-4 and TRBJ1-2, with D perhaps matching TRBD1 (6 bases). V was shortened by 3 bases and J by 8 bases, with 16 bases between the two germline ends. The CDR3 length is 14 residues. DNA of the CDR3: TGTGCCAGCAGTTTTGAAAGGGGGAGGGTAGGCTACACCTTC. Protein: CASSFERGRVGYTF.